The 20 T cell receptor beta chains presented below share a single source sample, sequenced in a study. From the 5' RACE reads, TCRdb called clonotypes with MiXCR, one entry per CDR3 protein. Of under 60,000 distinct CDR3 sequences in the sample, around 26% are singletons; the top ten hold approximately 2.3%. Material for sequencing was naive CD4+ T cells sorted from blood. The sample's subset: naive CD4+ T cells, CD4+CD45RA+CD25-. Every receptor here comes from a female donor with breast cancer.

The chain couples TRBV3-1 to TRBJ2-1; 10 bases are shared with TRBD2. V was pared by 4 bases and J by 12 bases, with 6 bases of the junction left unmatched. The CDR3 is 13 residues long. Germline V lookup: CDR1 LGHDT, CDR2 YNNKEL (reference sequence). The CDR3 DNA is TGTGCCAGCAGCCCAACTAGCGGGACCGGGCAGTTCTTC. Protein product: CASSPTSGTGQFF.

This clonotype occurred once. The rearrangement joins TRBV12-3 or TRBV12-4 to TRBJ1-1, with D unresolved. V gave up 6 bases and J gave up 1 base, with 12 bases separating them. The CDR3 has 14 residues. The CDR3 loop reads CASRSFASNTEAFF. The CDR3 DNA reads TGTGCCAGCAGGTCTTTCGCCTCGAACACTGAAGCTTTCTTT.

Only a few counts were recorded for this clonotype. CDR3: CASSSTTGVLRYNEQFF. The CDR3 DNA reads TGCGCCAGCAGCTCGACCACAGGGGTTTTACGCTACAATGAGCAGTTCTTC. V gene TRBV5-1 combines with J gene TRBJ2-1, with 7 bases lining up with TRBD1. The CDR3 extends over 17 amino acids. From germline, CDR1 is SGHRS and CDR2 YFSETQ. After removal of 3 bases from V and 3 bases from J, the junction contained 12 bases not matched to a gene. The full variable domain, with the rest looked up from reference TRBV5-1 and TRBJ2-1, is KAGVTQTPRYLIKTRGQQVTLSCSPISGHRSVSWYQQTPGQGLQFLFEYFSETQRNKGNFPGRFSGRQFSNSRSEMNVSTLELGDSALYLCASSSTTGVLRYNEQFFGPGTRLTVL.

J is TRBJ1-6 and V is TRBV16; perhaps TRBD1 as D (5 bases). The V and J ends lost 8 bases and 10 bases respectively, with 18 bases between them. The CDR3 consists of 14 residues. The germline V gene has CDR1 KGHSY and CDR2 FQNENV. This chain's CDR3 is CASSKTQGGSPLHF. The DNA for the CDR3 is TGTGCCAGCTCCAAAACCCAGGGTGGCTCACCCCTCCACTTT.

As DNA, the CDR3 is TGCGCCAGCAGCCTTCAAATCCGCTCTGGAAACACCATATATTTT. As protein: CASSLQIRSGNTIYF. V and J are TRBV5-1 and TRBJ1-3, with D unclear. This CDR3 is built from 15 residues. The V and J ends lost 4 bases and 0 bases respectively, with 11 bases between them. Germline V gene lookup returns CDR1 SGHRS and CDR2 YFSETQ.

The chain uses TRBV6-4 and TRBJ1-5, with D possibly TRBD1 on 5 matching bases. The CDR3 sequence is 17 residues long. The germline V and J ends were trimmed by 7 bases and 0 bases, with 19 bases remaining between them. The germline gives CDR1 MRHNA, CDR2 SNTAGT. The CDR3 region has the DNA TGTGCCAGCACCCTACAGGCGCTGGTCTATAGCAATCAGCCCCAGCATTTT. Protein product: CASTLQALVYSNQPQHF.

The chain is built from TRBV5-1 and TRBJ1-4; 10 bases map to TRBD1. This CDR3 is 15 amino acids long. V was clipped by 3 bases and J by 4 bases; unmatched bases: 3. The germline CDR1 and CDR2 sequences are SGHRS and YFSETQ. CDR3 DNA sequence: TGCGCCAGCAGCTCGACAGGGGGCATTAATGAAAAACTGTTTTTT. It yields the protein CASSSTGGINEKLFF.

This clonotype was seen more than once but under ten times. This chain connects TRBV20-1 to TRBJ2-7, with 10 bases aligning to TRBD2. The CDR3 runs to 14 residues. Germline V CDR1 and CDR2: DFQATT, SNEGSKA (reference sequence). V dropped 4 bases and J dropped 0; count of bases not matched to a gene: 3. CDR3 protein: CSANSGRISYEQYF. Written as DNA, the CDR3 is TGCAGTGCTAATAGCGGGAGGATCTCCTACGAGCAGTACTTC.

The CDR3 protein is CASSGIGGRPEQFF. In DNA form, the CDR3 reads TGTGCCAGCAGCGGCATAGGAGGGAGGCCCGAGCAGTTCTTC. The rearrangement links TRBV7-6 to TRBJ2-1, with TRBD2 as a possible D gene (6 bases). Germline V lookup: CDR1 SGHVS, CDR2 FNYEAQ. Trimming pared 5 bases from V and 10 bases from J, leaving 18 bases between. The CDR3 covers 14 residues.

The genes are TRBV12-5 and TRBJ2-3; D might be TRBD2 (6 bases). This CDR3 comprises 12 residues. V lost 5 bases to trimming and J lost 6 bases, with 9 bases between them. Germline CDR1 reads LGHNT; CDR2 reads FRNRAP. The CDR3 spells CASGPGRDTQYF. The CDR3 DNA follows: TGTGCTAGTGGTCCGGGGAGGGATACGCAGTATTTT. Full variable domain (remainder filled in from reference TRBV12-5 and TRBJ2-3): DARVTQTPRHKVTEMGQEVTMRCQPILGHNTVFWYRQTMMQGLELLAYFRNRAPLDDSGMPKDRFSAEMPDATLATLKIQPSEPRDSAVYFCASGPGRDTQYFGPGTRLTVL.

This clonotype has at least ten counts. The V and J genes are TRBV6-1 and TRBJ2-7, with 11 nucleotides matching TRBD2. Germline CDR1 and CDR2: MNHNS and SASEGT. With V trimmed by 4 bases and J by 2 bases, 7 bases remained unmatched. The CDR3 consists of 16 residues. The CDR3 reads CASSVGLAGGAYEQYF. The CDR3 bases are TGTGCCAGCAGTGTGGGGCTAGCGGGGGGAGCCTACGAGCAGTACTTC.

The CDR3 region is CASSGSGRAQETQYF. CDR3 in DNA: TGTGCCAGCAGCGGAAGCGGGAGGGCCCAAGAGACCCAGTACTTC. The genes are TRBV9 and TRBJ2-5; TRBD2 matches 10 bases. Per the germline V gene, CDR1 is SGDLS and CDR2 is YYNGEE. The V and J ends lost 3 bases and 1 base, in that order; junction bases with no gene match: 3. The CDR3 runs to 15 residues.

J is TRBJ2-3 and V is TRBV18; 10 bases map to TRBD1. CDR3 size: 16 residues. J was trimmed by 2 bases and V by 3 bases; bases with no gene match: 5. CDR1 KGHSH and CDR2 LQKENI come from the germline V gene. CDR3 DNA sequence: TGTGCCAGCTCACCGACAGGGGGCGTCTCCACAGATACGCAGTATTTT. Its protein product is CASSPTGGVSTDTQYF.

This chain connects TRBV2 to TRBJ2-7; D gene ambiguous. Germline V gene sequence: CDR1 SNHLY, CDR2 FYNNEI. The CDR3 is 12 amino acids. Trimming took 7 bases from V and 0 from J, leaving 7 bases between them. The CDR3 bases are TGTGCCAGCAACCGGGCCTCCTACGAGCAGTACTTC. Residues: CASNRASYEQYF.

Sample share makes this clonotype medium-sized. V gene TRBV5-1 combines with J gene TRBJ2-5; D perhaps matches TRBD2 (6 bases). V shed 4 bases and J shed 5 bases, with 18 bases lying between them. The CDR3 consists of 15 residues. The germline V gene encodes CDR1 SGHRS and CDR2 YFSETQ. The CDR3, as DNA: TGCGCCAGCAGCCCCGGGGACTCTTTAGGGGAGACCCAGTACTTC. Protein sequence: CASSPGDSLGETQYF. Based on the CDR3 plus reference TRBV5-1 and TRBJ2-5, the full variable domain is KAGVTQTPRYLIKTRGQQVTLSCSPISGHRSVSWYQQTPGQGLQFLFEYFSETQRNKGNFPGRFSGRQFSNSRSEMNVSTLELGDSALYLCASSPGDSLGETQYFGPGTRLLVL.

Only a few counts were recorded for this clonotype. The rearrangement links TRBV5-1 to TRBJ2-4, with a weak D call TRBD1 (5 bases). CDR3 length: 15 residues. Trimming pared 5 bases from V and 1 base from J, leaving 13 bases between. From germline, CDR1 is SGHRS and CDR2 YFSETQ. The CDR3 loop reads CASSDAGSAKNIQYF. CDR3 coding DNA: TGCGCCAGCAGTGATGCAGGGTCGGCCAAAAACATTCAGTACTTC. The full variable domain, with the rest looked up from reference TRBV5-1 and TRBJ2-4, is KAGVTQTPRYLIKTRGQQVTLSCSPISGHRSVSWYQQTPGQGLQFLFEYFSETQRNKGNFPGRFSGRQFSNSRSEMNVSTLELGDSALYLCASSDAGSAKNIQYFGAGTRLSVL.

This clonotype was recorded only once. The V call is TRBV5-6, the J call TRBJ2-3; a possible D gene is TRBD2 (5 bases). Germline values: CDR1 SGHDT, CDR2 YYEEEE. CDR3 length: 15 amino acids. V lost 1 base and J lost 1, with 10 bases in between. Written as DNA, the CDR3 is TGTGCCAGCAGCTTGTATGAGGGTGGCACAGATACGCAGTATTTT. Encoded protein: CASSLYEGGTDTQYF.

This clonotype was counted between two and nine times. The rearrangement joins TRBV12-3 or TRBV12-4 to TRBJ2-1; 11 nucleotides match TRBD1. CDR3 size: 16 residues. With 6 bases clipped from V and 3 bases from J, the junction kept 7 bases outside the gene matches. The CDR3 loop reads CASRLGQGAFYNEQFF. For the CDR3, the DNA is TGTGCCAGCAGACTCGGACAGGGGGCCTTCTACAATGAGCAGTTCTTC.

This clonotype was counted only a few times. The chain recombines TRBV12-3 or TRBV12-4 with TRBJ2-5, with 10 bases aligning to TRBD2. The junction had 1 base not matched to a gene; V was cut back by 1 base and J by 2 bases. The CDR3 length is 15 residues. The CDR3 sequence: CASSLVAGGQETQYF. The CDR3 nucleotides read TGTGCCAGCAGTTTAGTAGCGGGGGGACAAGAGACCCAGTACTTC.

This clonotype was seen a handful of times. V and J are TRBV6-5 and TRBJ2-7, with 7 nucleotides matching TRBD1. Germline V gene data show CDR1 as MNHEY and CDR2 as SVGAGI. V trimming: 6 bases; J trimming: 4 bases; junction bases outside the gene matches: 9. The CDR3 spans 14 residues. The CDR3 spells CASSPGTAEYEQYF. In DNA, the CDR3 is TGTGCCAGCAGCCCCGGGACAGCTGAGTACGAGCAGTACTTC.